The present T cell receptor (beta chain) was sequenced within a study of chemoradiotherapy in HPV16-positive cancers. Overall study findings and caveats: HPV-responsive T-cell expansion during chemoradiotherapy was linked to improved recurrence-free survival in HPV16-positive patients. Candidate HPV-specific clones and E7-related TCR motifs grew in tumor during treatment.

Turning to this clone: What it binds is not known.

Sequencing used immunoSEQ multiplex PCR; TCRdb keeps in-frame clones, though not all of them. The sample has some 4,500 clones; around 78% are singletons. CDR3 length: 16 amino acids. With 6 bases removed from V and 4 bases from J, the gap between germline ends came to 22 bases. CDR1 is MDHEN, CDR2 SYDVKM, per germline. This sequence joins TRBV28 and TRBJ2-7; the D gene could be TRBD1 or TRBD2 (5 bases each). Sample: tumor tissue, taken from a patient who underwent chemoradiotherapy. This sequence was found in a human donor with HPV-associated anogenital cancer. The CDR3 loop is CASSPYVGAGEYEQYF. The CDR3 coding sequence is TGTGCCAGCAGCCCCTACGTCGGGGCAGGAGAGTACGAGCAGTACTTC. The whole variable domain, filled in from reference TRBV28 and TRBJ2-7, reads DVKVTQSSRYLVKRTGEKVFLECVQDMDHENMFWYRQDPGLGLRLIYFSYDVKMKEKGDIPEGYSVSREKKERFSLILESASTNQTSMYLCASSPYVGAGEYEQYFGPGTRLTVT.